The 12 T cell receptor beta chains below were found in one sample sequenced in a study of T-cell memory formation after mild COVID-19. TCRdb itself ran the 5' RACE reads through MiXCR, one entry per CDR3 protein. The sample has about 600,000 distinct CDR3 sequences; 20% to 25% are singletons. The sample comprised PBMCs or a T cell subset sorted from them (not recorded which). These receptors came from an adult woman who had mild COVID-19 (a few samples of this study predate the infection). Cell type and time point are not known.

The J gene is TRBJ2-3, the V gene TRBV20-1; D call uncertain. Between the trimmed V and J ends, which lost 5 bases and 2 bases, there was a span of 14 bases. Per the germline V gene, CDR1 is DFQATT and CDR2 is SNEGSKA (reference sequence). CDR3 size: 14 residues. CDR3 nucleotides: TGCAGTGCTCTACTCGAGGCTTACACAGATACGCAGTATTTT. Its translation: CSALLEAYTDTQYF.

The chain carries TRBV30 and TRBJ1-5, with a weak D call TRBD1 (5 bases). The CDR3 is 13 residues long. The V end lost 5 bases, the J end lost 6 bases, and 14 bases lay between the germline ends. The germline CDR1 and CDR2 sequences are GTSNPN and SVGIG (reference sequence). CDR3 sequence reads: CAWGSGDGQPQHF. CDR3 coding DNA: TGTGCCTGGGGGTCGGGGGATGGTCAGCCCCAGCATTTT.

This clonotype was detected only a few times. The chain joins TRBV19 to TRBJ2-7, with 8 bases lining up with TRBD1. The CDR3 spans 15 residues. With 3 bases clipped from V and 3 bases from J, the junction kept 7 bases outside the gene matches. The germline V gene has CDR1 LNHDA and CDR2 SQIVND (reference sequence). In nucleotides, the CDR3 is TGTGCCAGTAGTATGGGCCAGGGGGCCCGCTACGAGCAGTACTTC. As protein: CASSMGQGARYEQYF.

V and J are TRBV19 and TRBJ2-2, with a weak D call TRBD1 (5 bases). Trimming took off 9 bases at V and 4 bases at J, with 12 bases between the two ends. The CDR3 contains 13 residues. Germline loops: CDR1 LNHDA, CDR2 SQIVND (reference sequence). CDR3 residues: CASRVWTTGELFF. The CDR3 DNA follows: TGTGCCAGCAGGGTTTGGACCACCGGGGAGCTGTTTTTT.

The chain couples TRBV13 to TRBJ2-7; D could derive from TRBD1 or TRBD2 (6 bases each). Trimming cost V 5 bases and J 4 bases, with 21 bases left between them. Germline V gene data show CDR1 as PRHDT and CDR2 as FYEKMQ (reference sequence). The CDR3 length is 16 residues. This CDR3 reads CASSPLGGARGYEQYF. DNA for the CDR3: TGTGCCAGCAGCCCTTTGGGGGGCGCGAGGGGGTACGAGCAGTACTTC.

There are a few counts of this clonotype. The chain joins TRBV5-6 to TRBJ2-3; TRBD2 aligns across 9 bases. V was clipped by 0 bases and J by 6 bases; unmatched bases: 8. Per germline, CDR1 SGHDT and CDR2 YYEEEE. This CDR3 spans 16 amino acids. The DNA of the CDR3 is TGTGCCAGCAGCTTGGGGACTAGCGCAGTCCTGGATACGCAGTATTTT. It translates to CASSLGTSAVLDTQYF.

The chain uses TRBV29-1 and TRBJ1-1; TRBD1 matches at 9 bases. Per germline, CDR1 SQVTM and CDR2 ANQGSEA. Losses at the gene ends were 6 bases for V and 3 bases for J; bases not matched to a gene: 2. This CDR3 is built from 12 residues. DNA for the CDR3: TGCAGCGTGGGACAGGGATACACTGAAGCTTTCTTT. Protein product: CSVGQGYTEAFF.

The chain is built from TRBV13 and TRBJ1-3; 8 bases fit TRBD1. V shed 0 bases and J 4 bases; nucleotides not matched to a gene: 5. The CDR3 extends over 16 amino acids. Germline V gives CDR1 PRHDT, CDR2 FYEKMQ (reference sequence). The CDR3 coding sequence is TGTGCCAGCAGCTTAGGAGACCAGGGGGCCGGAAACACCATATATTTT. Translated: CASSLGDQGAGNTIYF.

This chain uses TRBV12-3 or TRBV12-4 with TRBJ2-7, with 9 nucleotides matching TRBD1. Trimming cost V 5 bases and J 4 bases; bases outside gene matches: 6. There are 14 residues in the CDR3. The CDR3 region has the DNA TGTGCCAGCAGTCCGACAGGGGGGGCTTACGAGCAGTACTTC. It codes for CASSPTGGAYEQYF.

The table lists this clonotype with a few counts. One junction end does not reproduce the germline sequence, and a read error may be involved. The chain couples TRBV5-5 to TRBJ1-5; D unresolved. The CDR3 is 16 residues long. The V gene's germline CDR1 is SGHKS and CDR2 YYEKEE (reference sequence). The CDR3 DNA follows: TGTGCCAGCAGCTTGGGAGGGAGCGGGAGCAATCAGCTCCAGCATTTT. Residues: CASSLGGSGSNQLQHF.

V and J are TRBV5-1 and TRBJ1-2; D not certain. V lost 3 bases and J 9 bases, leaving 18 bases between the germline ends. This CDR3 spans 14 amino acids. CDR1 is SGHRS and CDR2 is YFSETQ in the germline V gene. The DNA for the CDR3 is TGCGCCAGCAGCTCACCGGGCCAAGTTAGTCGCTACACCTTC. It translates to CASSSPGQVSRYTF.

The CDR3 DNA sequence: TGTGCCAGCAGTGTAATCCGGAGGGACGGAGCTTTCTTT. Its translation: CASSVIRRDGAFF. The chain employs TRBV2 and TRBJ1-1; possibly TRBD1 for D (5 bases). V gave up 4 bases and J gave up 10 bases, with 16 bases separating them. The length of the CDR3 is 13 residues. The germline V gene has CDR1 SNHLY and CDR2 FYNNEI.